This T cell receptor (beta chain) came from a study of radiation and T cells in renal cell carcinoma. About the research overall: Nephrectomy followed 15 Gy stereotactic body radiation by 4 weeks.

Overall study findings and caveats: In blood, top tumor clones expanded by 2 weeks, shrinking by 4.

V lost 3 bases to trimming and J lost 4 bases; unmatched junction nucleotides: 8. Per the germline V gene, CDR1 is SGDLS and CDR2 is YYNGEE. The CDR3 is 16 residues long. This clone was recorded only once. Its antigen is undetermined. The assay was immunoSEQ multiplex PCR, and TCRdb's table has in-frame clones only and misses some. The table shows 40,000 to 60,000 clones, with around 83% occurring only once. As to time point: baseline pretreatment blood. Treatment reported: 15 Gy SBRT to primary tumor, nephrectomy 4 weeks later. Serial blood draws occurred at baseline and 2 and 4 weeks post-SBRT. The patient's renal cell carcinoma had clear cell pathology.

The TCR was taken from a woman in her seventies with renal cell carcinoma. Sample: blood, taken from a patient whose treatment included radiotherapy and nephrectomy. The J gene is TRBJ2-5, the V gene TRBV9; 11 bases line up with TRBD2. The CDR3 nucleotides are TGTGCCAGCAGCGCCCTCGGGACTAGCGGTGGAGAGACCCAGTACTTC. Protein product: CASSALGTSGGETQYF.